A selection of T cell receptor beta chains follows, all from one sample in a study of regulatory T cells in long-lasting Graves disease. One entry per CDR3 protein, called by TCRdb with MiXCR from the multiplex PCR reads. Of roughly 490,000 distinct CDR3 sequences listed, about 22% are singletons. The specimen comprised peripheral blood mononuclear cells (PBMCs), sampled when the disease was refractory, from a patient treated with antithyroid drugs. The origin of the receptors is a female donor with Graves disease. Each CDR3 is given without its conserved first and last residue. Not every row has a clone size; where given, it reads once, few, many or a size class.

j_call,v_call,clone_size,cdr3_aa
TRBJ1-1,TRBV6-1,NA,ASGQAVALEAF
TRBJ2-5,TRBV7-9,NA,ASSWGGGKYQETQY
TRBJ1-1,TRBV19,NA,ASSITGLMNTEAF
TRBJ2-3,TRBV28,few,ASSLYLGRRRDEQTDTQY
TRBJ2-7,TRBV28,many,ASRTTRTGMVEQY
TRBJ1-2,TRBV29-1,many,SVEARQNYGYT
TRBJ2-7,TRBV28,many,ASRTSAVFGSYEQY
TRBJ1-6,TRBV5-4,few,ASSLGTGDNSPLH
TRBJ1-5,TRBV28,once,ASSRWTGRASNQPQH
TRBJ1-2,TRBV3-1,NA,ASSQDLSNYGYT
TRBJ2-5,TRBV20-1,many,SARREGETQY
TRBJ2-7,TRBV7-8,NA,ASSSRQVSEQY
TRBJ1-1,TRBV7-9,NA,ASSPSQAAEAF
TRBJ2-7,TRBV19,NA,ASRPGPLRSGSSYEQY
TRBJ1-2,TRBV11-3,few,ASSPGQGAREYGYT
TRBJ2-4,TRBV27,NA,ASRYREGAKNIQY
TRBJ2-2,TRBV27,NA,ASSWTGTQVTGELF
TRBJ2-2,TRBV11-2,NA,ASRLEGNTGELF
TRBJ1-4,TRBV18,NA,ASSPWQGNEKLF
TRBJ2-7,TRBV7-2,many,ASSLWGTSKGGGEQY
TRBJ2-6,TRBV28,NA,ASSLWGTADSGANVLT
TRBJ2-5,TRBV20-1,many,SARPPQETQY
TRBJ2-7,TRBV6-5,once,ASSYSPAGGIFYEQY
TRBJ1-5,TRBV6-1,many,ASSPQGAGLYQPQH
TRBJ2-7,TRBV12-3/TRBV12-4,many,ASSPGGDEQY
TRBJ2-7,TRBV7-2,NA,ASSFSGRAFYEQY
TRBJ1-5,TRBV7-8,many,ASSLEDGLSNQPQH
TRBJ2-2,TRBV6-1,NA,ASRGAGGRTGELF
TRBJ2-7,TRBV7-9,many,ASSLEEGTGRYEQY
TRBJ2-4,TRBV5-1,NA,ASSATGGPENIQY
TRBJ1-5,TRBV19,NA,ASSIPATGADGGWPQH
TRBJ2-1,TRBV27,NA,ASSPISFTNGNEQF
TRBJ2-7,TRBV27,NA,ASSSIHEQY
TRBJ2-7,TRBV7-8,few,ASRRDGVEQY
TRBJ1-4,TRBV3-1,many,ASSLDAEEKLF
TRBJ2-6,TRBV19,NA,ASSVSGANVLT
TRBJ1-2,TRBV7-9,many,ASSPAPYNYGYT
TRBJ1-1,TRBV18,NA,AIPVTGQGINTEAF
TRBJ1-4,TRBV12-3/TRBV12-4,many,ASSLIGLINEKLF
TRBJ2-1,TRBV7-2,few,ASSFTGERLF
TRBJ1-2,TRBV6-1,few,ASSSDGGRYYGYT
TRBJ1-2,TRBV18,NA,ASSRSTENYGYT
TRBJ1-1,TRBV20-1,NA,SAPHTTGVRDEAF
TRBJ1-1,TRBV20-1,NA,SARDAGGWTEAF
TRBJ1-2,TRBV28,many,ASSSDSGRGYT
TRBJ2-2,TRBV7-9,many,AKETTGELF
TRBJ2-5,TRBV29-1,few,SVGGLQETQY
TRBJ1-1,TRBV10-3,many,AISEKQGKGNTEAF